This entry concerns a single TCR beta chain. Its cognate antigen is unknown. V lost 4 bases and J 5 bases, leaving 9 bases between the germline ends. The CDR3 contains 12 residues. Germline assignment: CDR1 SNHLY and CDR2 FYNNEI. These data come from a study of cytomegalovirus exposure and HLA in healthy donors. The study, taken as a whole, reports: Clonal expansion, a later analysis showed, was greater in HLA-associated TCR beta chains than in equally common others. An analysis that came later showed most CMV-associated TCR beta chains appearing HLA-restricted. Some V segments, TRBV6-2 and TRBV6-3 among them, were indistinguishable and were therefore excluded.

The PCR had 60 Vbeta and 13 Jbeta primers. Assay: immunoSEQ multiplex PCR; the TCRdb copy retains only in-frame clones and omits some. The table includes 110,000 to 150,000 clones, roughly 85% detected once. The sequenced material came from PBMCs. J is TRBJ2-7 and V is TRBV2, with a possible D match to TRBD2 (5 bases). The TCR was taken from a male donor in good health and CMV-seronegative. The CDR3 here is CASSVGGDEQYF. In DNA form, the CDR3 reads TGTGCCAGCAGTGTTGGAGGAGACGAGCAGTACTTC.